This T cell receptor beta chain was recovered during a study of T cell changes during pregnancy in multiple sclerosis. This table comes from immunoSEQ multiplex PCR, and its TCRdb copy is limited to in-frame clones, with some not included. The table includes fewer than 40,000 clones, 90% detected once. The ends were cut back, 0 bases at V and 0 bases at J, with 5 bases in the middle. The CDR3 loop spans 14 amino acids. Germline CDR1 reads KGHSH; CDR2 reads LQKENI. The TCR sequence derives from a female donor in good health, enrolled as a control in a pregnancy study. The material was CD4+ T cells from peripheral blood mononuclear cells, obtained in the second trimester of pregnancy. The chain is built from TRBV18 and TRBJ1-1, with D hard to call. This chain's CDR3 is CASSPPSVNTEAFF. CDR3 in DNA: TGTGCCAGCTCACCACCGTCGGTGAACACTGAAGCTTTCTTT.